Detailed here is one T cell receptor (beta chain). Its antigen is unknown. The data originate from a study of graft-versus-host responses after intestinal transplantation. Study background: Each patient got anti-thymocyte globulin induction, then tacrolimus and steroids for roughly 3 years. Study-wide results and caveats: Early declines in HvG clones that occurred post-transplant were associated with peak circulating GvH clone levels. GvH clones occurred in recipient marrow; some first appeared in ileum or blood.

Method: immunoSEQ multiplex PCR; TCRdb's copy keeps in-frame clones and lacks some. The sample yields about 50,000 clones, 92% seen once. CDR3 length: 15 residues. Germline V gene lookup returns CDR1 SGHRS and CDR2 YFSETQ. Trimming removed 0 bases at V and 2 bases at J, with 10 bases between. This receptor was obtained from a human donor who was the organ donor for an intestinal transplant. The sample here was unstimulated CD4+ T cells sorted from spleen or lymph node cells, taken before transplant. This rearrangement joins TRBV5-1 to TRBJ2-3, with D uncertain. CDR3 region: CASSLARTFTDTQYF. In DNA form, the CDR3 reads TGCGCCAGCAGCTTGGCCCGGACGTTCACAGATACGCAGTATTTT.